This TCR beta chain emerged from a study of cytomegalovirus exposure and HLA in healthy donors (dated by TCRdb to the late 2010s). Regarding the complete study: According to an earlier analysis of several hundred of the donors, about 170 million T cells yielded 90 million to 140 million unique TCR beta sequences and about 280 Gb of sequence data. An early release covering 500 to 750 HLA-typed donors comprised about 310 gigabases of sequencing data and approximately 80 million unique TCR sequences. Among the 398 genotyped donors, approximately 77% belonged to the genetic ancestry cluster associated with self-reported Caucasian donors. The study was designed to test whether signatures of past pathogen exposure could be identified by cataloging public T cell receptors. The study profiled the T cell repertoires of approximately 700 subjects by immunosequencing and related them to cytomegalovirus serostatus. In addition to the first cohort of 666 subjects, a separate validation cohort of approximately 110 different subjects was used. High-throughput TCR immunosequencing, statistical association of individual TCRs with disease status, and machine learning were combined to predict cytomegalovirus infection status. A later analysis re-examined previously published TCR beta repertoires from more than 650 donors and added high-resolution HLA genotyping to investigate patterns of TCR occurrence. Rather than using new phenotypic data, the later analysis identified candidate immune exposures from TCR beta sequences and from how often those sequences occurred across donors. An earlier analysis of several hundred of the donors applied high-throughput TCR beta sequencing to assess whether each TCR beta V gene segment acted as functional or pseudogenic. Donor age, sex, ethnicity and CMV serostatus were compiled alongside the repertoire data. A later genetic analysis used genome-wide SNP genotypes for about 55% of the 666 donors, treating that subset as a discovery cohort. Every discovery cohort repertoire had been produced on one sequencing platform. HLA typing included class I and class II loci at four-digit resolution. The number of typed donors differed by locus: 629-630 for A, B, C, DRB1 and DQB1; some 500 for DQA1; around 580 for DPA1; and roughly 450 for DPB1. A handful of DR-DQ haplotypes were handled as single units for association and clustering because linkage in the cohort was strong. Among around 400 genotyped donors of the cohort, an average of around 240,000 unique TCR beta nucleotide sequences were sequenced per donor, roughly 20% of them non-productive.

About this clone itself: What antigen it recognizes has not been identified. Base qualities were left out, and no much larger clone turns up one base away.

Preparation of the library involved the immunoSEQ multiplex PCR assay. A mixture of 60 forward primers for TCR Vbeta segments and 13 reverse primers for TCR Jbeta segments was used in the multiplex PCR. The CDR3 region of rearranged TCR beta genes was amplified from genomic DNA with a multiplex PCR assay. Amplified TCR beta libraries were sequenced as 87-base-pair reads on the Illumina HiSeq System. Regarding the original processing steps: Across the 666 repertoires, a later analysis counted roughly 84 million unique TCR beta chains, roughly 11 million of which were shared by at least two donors. Raw reads were error-corrected and collapsed into unique sequences with a nearest-neighbor algorithm that merged closely related sequences to remove PCR and sequencing errors. To assign V, D and J gene segments, CDR3 sequences were aligned to IMGT reference sequences. For a sequence to be retained, at least a six-nucleotide match to both a V gene segment and a J gene segment was required. A rearrangement counted as productive if the CDR3 had no stop codons and remained in frame with V and J, and every other rearrangement counted as non-productive. CDR3 was defined by IMGT convention, running from the second conserved V-encoded cysteine to the conserved J-encoded phenylalanine. The earlier analysis of about 530 of the donors excluded any sequence lacking an unambiguous match to a single V gene segment. In an earlier analysis of approximately 590 of the donors, a V segment was called functional when productive rearrangements were above 56.7%, and segregating when the standard deviation between donors exceeded 5%. A statistical classification framework was developed to diagnose cytomegalovirus status using the catalog of TCR beta chain sequences. A later analysis assigned V and J genes by comparing TCR nucleotide sequences with IMGT/GENE-DB human TR gene sequences. Using the TCRdist pipeline, a later analysis assigned CDR3 sequences along with most-parsimonious VDJ recombination scenarios. In a later analysis, each TCR beta chain was defined by its CDR3 amino acid sequence together with its V-gene family, and reads lacking a unique V-gene family were excluded. As a way to deal with suspected cross-contamination and a sequencing artifact, a later analysis dropped 640 or so nucleotide sequences that were highly shared and had low generation probability. In a later analysis, a clonal expansion index for each public chain was calculated from normalized within-repertoire ranks of inferred template counts. In a later analysis, generation probabilities were computed with a VDJ recombination model fitted to out-of-frame rearrangements, and the resulting probabilities were checked against IGoR. In a later analysis, hypergeometric tests were used to score TCR-TCR, TCR-HLA and TCR-CMV co-occurrence, with a repertoire-size bias correction applied to TCR pairs. A later analysis estimated false discovery rates by permuting HLA or CMV assignments 20 times. In a later analysis, co-occurring TCRs were grouped using DBSCAN, with TCRdist sequence similarity added in when clustering inside HLA-allele-positive subsets. For co-occurrence clustering, repertoires with fewer than 30,000 or more than 120,000 public chains were excluded, along with four to six repertoires with anomalous nucleotide sharing. TCRdb mirrors the immuneACCESS table, restricted to in-frame sequences. Some clones are absent from its copies; in checked studies, under half trace to an unresolved V gene, and the reason for the others is unknown. V, J and clone size derive from that table, while D and trimming were established from the DNA sequence. Present in this sample are under 200,000 clones, about four fifths of which were seen just once. The ten largest make up roughly 2.8% of the sample.

The cysteine opens and the phenylalanine closes a CDR3 of 15 amino acids. The DNA shown is the 45-base CDR3, in frame from base 1. As encoded in the germline V gene, CDR1 is MDHEN while CDR2 is SYDVKM. Clipping removes 6 bases from V and 6 bases from J, with 7 as the unmatched junction base count. In total, just over 650 healthy bone marrow donors made up the cohort. At the time of sampling, all cohort members were nominally healthy, though unrecorded immune exposures were likely present. The donor was CMV seropositive and was included in the group of 290 or so seropositive cohort members. Every donor gave a peripheral blood sample, and the peripheral blood mononuclear cells from that sample were used for TCR beta sequencing. Genomic DNA extraction from the blood cell samples was performed with the Qiagen DNeasy Blood Extraction Kit. The paper's findings and limits, for the study overall: A cluster of highly shared sequence variants was judged likely to be a technical artifact of the sequencing pipeline. In vitro tests confirmed that a few of the cytomegalovirus-associated TCR beta chains recognize cytomegalovirus antigens. The 87-base-pair reads could not distinguish some IMGT-functional V segments, including TRBV6-2 and TRBV6-3, so those segments were excluded. Seventeen rarely observed V segments, including chromosome 9 orphons, were excluded from the earlier analysis of some 590 of the donors because counts were too low. In the study, around 150 TCR beta chains were listed as associated with cytomegalovirus. Linkage disequilibrium might explain the correlated functional status among segregating V segments, but an unknown experimental factor could not be ruled out. Assigning TCR associations to individual alleles was difficult when HLA alleles, especially DR and DQ, strongly co-occurred. In a later analysis, HLA-associated TCR beta chains showed more clonal expansion and lower generation probabilities than non-associated chains that were equally common. The cohort was sequenced for TCR beta chains only, and without alpha or paired-chain data the features that could be detected were limited. A further reported finding was that TCR beta sequences accurately predicted the HLA-A and HLA-B alleles for most subjects in the first cohort. Compared with the approximately 710-donor mean, donors in an Asian-associated ancestry cluster had fewer N-insertions in productive TCRs, according to a later genetic analysis. Specific HLA alleles were associated with 16,951 TCR beta sequences at a false discovery rate of 0.05 in a later analysis. Several of the top co-occurrence clusters appeared to be linked to parvovirus B19, influenza, CMV and Epstein-Barr virus, according to a later analysis. V-gene and J-gene trimming of TCR beta chains was associated with a missense DCLRE1C variant in a later genetic analysis, and the association was replicated in an independent cohort. The authors suggested that the approach could potentially be generalized to other disease states and immunological phenotypes. Broadly in line with IMGT annotations, most TCR beta V segments showed up in productive rearrangements about 87% or about 30% of the time in an earlier analysis of 587 of the donors. Because some donors lacked HLA typing at each locus, the association tests relied only on the typed subset. A later analysis found that TCR association rates varied across HLA loci, with DRB1 alleles showing the most associated TCRs and HLA-C alleles the fewest. While some public TCRs were present in many individuals, most TCR sequences turned up only very rarely across donors. Sequencing depth was assumed to be roughly uniform across donors in the presence/absence analyses, though that assumption may not hold. The classifier was reported to diagnose cytomegalovirus status with high specificity and sensitivity in both the original cohort and the validation cohort. A later analysis found that most CMV-associated TCR beta chains appeared HLA-restricted, with HLA associations seemingly driven largely by CMV exposure. The only immune exposure information available for the cohort was CMV serostatus.

Sequencing input: PBMCs. The sequence joins TRBV28 to TRBJ1-4; 10 middle bases align to TRBD1. The origin of this receptor is a woman aged 50 to 60 in good health and CMV-seropositive. CDR3 protein: CASSFDRGRDEKLFF. The nucleotide sequence is TGTGCCAGCAGCTTCGACAGGGGGCGCGATGAAAAACTGTTTTTT.